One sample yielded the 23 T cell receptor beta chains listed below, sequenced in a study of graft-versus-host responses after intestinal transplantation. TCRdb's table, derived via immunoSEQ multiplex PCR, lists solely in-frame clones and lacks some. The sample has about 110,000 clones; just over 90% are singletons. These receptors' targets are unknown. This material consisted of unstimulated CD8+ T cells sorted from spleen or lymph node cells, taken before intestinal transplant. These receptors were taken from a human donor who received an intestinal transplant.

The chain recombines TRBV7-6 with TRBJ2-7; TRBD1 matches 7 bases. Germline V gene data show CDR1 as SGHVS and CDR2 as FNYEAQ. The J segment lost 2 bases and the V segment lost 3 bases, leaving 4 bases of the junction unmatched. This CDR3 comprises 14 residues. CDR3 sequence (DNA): TGTGCCAGCAGCTTCAACAGGGGAGCCTACGAGCAGTACTTC. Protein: CASSFNRGAYEQYF.

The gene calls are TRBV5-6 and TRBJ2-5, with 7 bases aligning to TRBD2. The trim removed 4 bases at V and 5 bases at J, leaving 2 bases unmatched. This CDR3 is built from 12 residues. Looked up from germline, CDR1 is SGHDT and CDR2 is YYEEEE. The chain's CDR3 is CASSGGDETQYF. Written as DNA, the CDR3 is TGTGCCAGCAGCGGGGGGGACGAGACCCAGTACTTC.

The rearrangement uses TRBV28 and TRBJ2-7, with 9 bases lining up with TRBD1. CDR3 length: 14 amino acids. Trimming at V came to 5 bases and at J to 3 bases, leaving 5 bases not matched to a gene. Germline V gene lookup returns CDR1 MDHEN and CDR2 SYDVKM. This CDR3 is CASSPGTGYYEQYF. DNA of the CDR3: TGTGCCAGCAGTCCCGGGACAGGGTACTACGAGCAGTACTTC.

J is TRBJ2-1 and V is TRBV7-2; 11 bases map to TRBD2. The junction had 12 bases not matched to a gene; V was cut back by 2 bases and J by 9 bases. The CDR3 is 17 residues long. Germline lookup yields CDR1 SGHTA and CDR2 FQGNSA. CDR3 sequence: CASSLIRTSGPGGEQFF. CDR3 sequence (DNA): TGTGCCAGCAGCTTAATAAGGACTAGCGGGCCGGGAGGTGAGCAGTTCTTC.

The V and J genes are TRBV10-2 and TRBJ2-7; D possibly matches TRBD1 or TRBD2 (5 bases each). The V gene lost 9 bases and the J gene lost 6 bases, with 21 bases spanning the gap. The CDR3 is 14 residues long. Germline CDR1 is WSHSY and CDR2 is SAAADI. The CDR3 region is CASFPGQGVSEQYF. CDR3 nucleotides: TGCGCCAGTTTCCCGGGGCAGGGAGTATCCGAGCAGTACTTC.

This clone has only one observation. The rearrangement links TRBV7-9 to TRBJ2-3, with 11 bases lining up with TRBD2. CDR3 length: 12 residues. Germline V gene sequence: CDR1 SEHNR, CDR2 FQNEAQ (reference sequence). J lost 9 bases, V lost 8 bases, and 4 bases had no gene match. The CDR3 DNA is TGTGCCAGCCTAGCGGGAGGCTGGACGCAGTATTTT. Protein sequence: CASLAGGWTQYF.

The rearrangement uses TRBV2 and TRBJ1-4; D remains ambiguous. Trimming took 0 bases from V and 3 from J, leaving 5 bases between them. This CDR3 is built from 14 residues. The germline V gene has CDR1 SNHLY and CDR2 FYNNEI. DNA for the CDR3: TGTGCCAGCAGTGAAGCGGGGTCTAATGAAAAACTGTTTTTT. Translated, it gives CASSEAGSNEKLFF.

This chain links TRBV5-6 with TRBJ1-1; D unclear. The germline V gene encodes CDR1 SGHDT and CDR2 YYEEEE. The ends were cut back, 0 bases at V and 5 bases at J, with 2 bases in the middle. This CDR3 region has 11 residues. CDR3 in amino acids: CASSLGTEAFF. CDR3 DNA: TGTGCCAGCAGCTTGGGTACTGAAGCTTTCTTT.

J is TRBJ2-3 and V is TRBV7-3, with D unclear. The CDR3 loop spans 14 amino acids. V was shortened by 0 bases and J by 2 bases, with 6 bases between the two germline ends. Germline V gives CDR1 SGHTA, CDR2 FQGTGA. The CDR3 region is CASSLTLTTDTQYF. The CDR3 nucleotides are TGTGCCAGCAGCTTAACCCTTACCACAGATACGCAGTATTTT.

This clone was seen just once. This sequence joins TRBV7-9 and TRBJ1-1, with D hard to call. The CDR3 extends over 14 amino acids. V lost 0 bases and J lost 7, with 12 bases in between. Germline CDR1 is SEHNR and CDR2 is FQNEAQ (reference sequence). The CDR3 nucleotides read TGTGCCAGCAGCTTAGCGCGAAGCTCTATTGAAGCTTTCTTT. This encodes CASSLARSSIEAFF.

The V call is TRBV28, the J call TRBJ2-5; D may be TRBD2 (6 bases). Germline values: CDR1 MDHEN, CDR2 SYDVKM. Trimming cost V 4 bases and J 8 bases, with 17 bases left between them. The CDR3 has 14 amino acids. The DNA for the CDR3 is TGTGCCAGCAGTTGGCCCCCGGAGGGGCAAACCCAGTACTTC. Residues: CASSWPPEGQTQYF.

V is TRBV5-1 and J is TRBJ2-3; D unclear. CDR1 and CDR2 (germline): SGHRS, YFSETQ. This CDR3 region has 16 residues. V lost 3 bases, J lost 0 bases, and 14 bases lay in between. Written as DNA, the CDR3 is TGCGCCAGCAGCTACCTACCGGGCCTTAGCACAGATACGCAGTATTTT. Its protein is CASSYLPGLSTDTQYF.

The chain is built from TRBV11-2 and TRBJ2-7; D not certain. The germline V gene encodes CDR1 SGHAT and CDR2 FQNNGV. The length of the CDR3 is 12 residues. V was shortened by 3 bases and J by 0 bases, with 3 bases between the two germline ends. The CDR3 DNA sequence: TGTGCCAGCAGCTTCAGCTCCTACGAGCAGTACTTC. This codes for CASSFSSYEQYF.

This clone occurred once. CDR3 bases: TGCGCCAGCAGTTCTACTAGCGGGATATACTTC. Protein sequence: CASSSTSGIYF. The chain recombines TRBV5-1 with TRBJ2-7; TRBD2 matches at 10 bases. The CDR3 has 11 amino acids. Per the germline V gene, CDR1 is SGHRS and CDR2 is YFSETQ. The V and J ends lost 5 bases and 13 bases, in that order; junction bases with no gene match: 6.

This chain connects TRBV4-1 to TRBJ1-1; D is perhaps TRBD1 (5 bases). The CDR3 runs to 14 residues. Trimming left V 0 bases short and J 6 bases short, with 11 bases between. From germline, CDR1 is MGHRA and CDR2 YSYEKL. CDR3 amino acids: CASSQDGGGAEAFF. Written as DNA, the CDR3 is TGCGCCAGCAGCCAAGATGGGGGGGGAGCTGAAGCTTTCTTT.

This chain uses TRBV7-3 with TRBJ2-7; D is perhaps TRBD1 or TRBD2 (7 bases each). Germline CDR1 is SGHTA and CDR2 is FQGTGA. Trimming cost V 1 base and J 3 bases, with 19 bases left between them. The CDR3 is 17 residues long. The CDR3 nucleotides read TGTGCCAGCAGCTTAAAGCGGGGACAGCTTTGTAGCTACGAGCAGTACTTC. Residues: CASSLKRGQLCSYEQYF.

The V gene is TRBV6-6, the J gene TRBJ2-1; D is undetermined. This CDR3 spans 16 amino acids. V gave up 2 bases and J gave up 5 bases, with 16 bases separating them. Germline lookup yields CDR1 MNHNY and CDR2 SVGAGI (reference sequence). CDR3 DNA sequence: TGTGCCAGCAGTTACCCCACCCCTGGATCAAACAATGAGCAGTTCTTC. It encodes CASSYPTPGSNNEQFF.

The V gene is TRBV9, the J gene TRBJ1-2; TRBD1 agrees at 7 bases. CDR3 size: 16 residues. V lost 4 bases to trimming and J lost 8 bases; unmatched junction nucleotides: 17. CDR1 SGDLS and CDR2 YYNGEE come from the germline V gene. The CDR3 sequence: CASSWGRGQNSEGYTF. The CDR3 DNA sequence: TGTGCCAGCAGCTGGGGAAGGGGACAGAACTCGGAGGGCTACACCTTC.

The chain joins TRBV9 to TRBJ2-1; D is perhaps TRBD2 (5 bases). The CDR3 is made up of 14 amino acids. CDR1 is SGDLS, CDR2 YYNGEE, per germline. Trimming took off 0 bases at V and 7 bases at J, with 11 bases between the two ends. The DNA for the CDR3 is TGTGCCAGCAGCGTAGAGATCGGAGGAAATGAGCAGTTCTTC. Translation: CASSVEIGGNEQFF.

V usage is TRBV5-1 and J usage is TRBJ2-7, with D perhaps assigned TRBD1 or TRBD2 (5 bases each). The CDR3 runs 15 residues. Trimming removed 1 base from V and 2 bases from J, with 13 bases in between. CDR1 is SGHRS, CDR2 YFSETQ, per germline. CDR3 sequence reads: CASSLTGTGPYEQYF. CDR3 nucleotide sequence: TGCGCCAGCAGCTTGACCGGGACGGGACCCTACGAGCAGTACTTC.

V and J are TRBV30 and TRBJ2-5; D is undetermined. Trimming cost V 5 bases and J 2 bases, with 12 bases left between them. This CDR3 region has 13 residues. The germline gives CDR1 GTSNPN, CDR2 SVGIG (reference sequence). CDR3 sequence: CAWVLDGQETQYF. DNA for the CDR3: TGTGCCTGGGTTCTGGACGGTCAAGAGACCCAGTACTTC.

CDR3 residues: CASSLGGNANIQYF. CDR3 DNA: TGTGCCAGCAGCTTAGGAGGGAATGCAAACATTCAGTACTTC. V usage is TRBV11-3 and J usage is TRBJ2-4; TRBD2 might be the D (5 bases). The CDR3 has 14 residues. In germline, CDR1 is SGHNT, CDR2 YENEEA. Trimming cost V 1 base and J 6 bases, with 10 bases left between them. Full variable domain (outside the CDR3, taken from reference TRBV11-3 and TRBJ2-4): EAGVVQSPRYKIIEKKQPVAFWCNPISGHNTLYWYLQNLGQGPELLIRYENEEAVDDSQLPKDRFSAERLKGVDSTLKIQPAELGDSAVYLCASSLGGNANIQYFGAGTRLSVL.

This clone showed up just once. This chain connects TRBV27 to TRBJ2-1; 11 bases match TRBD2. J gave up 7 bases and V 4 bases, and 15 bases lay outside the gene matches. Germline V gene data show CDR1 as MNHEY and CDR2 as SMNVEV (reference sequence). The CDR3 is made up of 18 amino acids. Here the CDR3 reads CASSSFTLLAGEVNEQFF. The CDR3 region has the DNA TGTGCCAGCAGTTCTTTCACTCTACTAGCGGGAGAGGTAAATGAGCAGTTCTTC.